Below are 26 T cell receptor beta chains sequenced from a single sample in a study of neoadjuvant nivolumab and ipilimumab in lung cancer. TCRdb's copy holds only in-frame clones and misses some; the assay was immunoSEQ multiplex PCR. Among tens of thousands of clones listed, 75% to 90% were seen once. Material: peripheral blood, obtained before neoadjuvant nivolumab, alone or with ipilimumab. The source is an adult with non-small cell lung cancer.

The V gene is TRBV6-6, the J gene TRBJ2-5, with D unresolved. CDR3 length: 13 residues. The germline V gene has CDR1 MNHNY and CDR2 SVGAGI (reference sequence). V lost 0 bases, J lost 2 bases, and 4 bases lay in between. This CDR3 is CASSYSRQETQYF. The CDR3 DNA reads as TGTGCCAGCAGTTACTCCCGGCAAGAGACCCAGTACTTC.

The chain uses TRBV7-6 and TRBJ2-3; D uncertain. Germline CDR1 and CDR2: SGHVS and FNYEAQ. The CDR3 covers 13 residues. The germline V and J ends were trimmed by 3 bases and 2 bases, with 6 bases remaining between them. The CDR3 is CASSFDFTDTQYF. CDR3 in DNA: TGTGCCAGCAGCTTTGACTTCACAGATACGCAGTATTTT.

The chain couples TRBV4-1 to TRBJ2-3; possibly TRBD2 for D (6 bases). V dropped 4 bases and J dropped 1 base, with 15 bases sitting between them. CDR3 size: 16 residues. Germline V lookup: CDR1 MGHRA, CDR2 YSYEKL. CDR3 coding DNA: TGCGCCAGCAGCCTCAGTCCCGGGACTGGCACAGATACGCAGTATTTT. This codes for CASSLSPGTGTDTQYF.

J is TRBJ2-5 and V is TRBV7-8, with TRBD2 matching over 8 bases. The CDR3 extends over 17 amino acids. CDR1 is SGHVS and CDR2 is FQNEAQ in the germline V gene. The V and J ends lost 5 bases and 4 bases, in that order; junction bases with no gene match: 15. The CDR3 sequence: CASSQPLSGGSRETQYF. The CDR3 DNA reads as TGTGCCAGCAGCCAACCCCTCTCGGGGGGGTCTCGAGAGACCCAGTACTTC.

This clone was observed a few times. The V gene is TRBV6-4, the J gene TRBJ2-7; D not certain. This CDR3 has 15 residues. V was pared by 6 bases and J by 2 bases, with 17 bases between. The germline V gene encodes CDR1 MRHNA and CDR2 SNTAGT. CDR3 sequence (DNA): TGTGCCAGCAGGAGGATCCCAAGCTGGGCCTACGAGCAGTACTTC. Its translation: CASRRIPSWAYEQYF.

V and J are TRBV5-8 and TRBJ1-4; D uncertain. Germline V gives CDR1 SGHTS, CDR2 YDEGEE. V dropped 4 bases and J dropped 0 bases, with 13 bases sitting between them. The CDR3 covers 16 residues. The CDR3 DNA is TGTGCCAGCAGCGGATACAGAGATGCAACTAATGAAAAACTGTTTTTT. Translation gives CASSGYRDATNEKLFF.

V is TRBV5-1 and J is TRBJ1-5; D not resolved. Trimming removed 5 bases at V and 0 bases at J, with 12 bases between. Germline loops: CDR1 SGHRS, CDR2 YFSETQ. The CDR3 extends over 15 amino acids. CDR3 loop: CASREGSNSNQPQHF. For the CDR3, the DNA is TGCGCCAGCAGAGAAGGGTCAAATAGCAATCAGCCCCAGCATTTT.

This sequence joins TRBV5-1 and TRBJ2-2, with D perhaps TRBD1 or TRBD2 (5 bases each). Germline CDR1 SGHRS, CDR2 YFSETQ. The germline V and J ends were trimmed by 2 bases and 2 bases, with 25 bases remaining between them. The CDR3 runs to 20 residues. CDR3 coding DNA: TGCGCCAGCAGCTTCGAGGGACCGACCAACTTCTTCATTAACACCGGGGAGCTGTTTTTT. It is translated as CASSFEGPTNFFINTGELFF.

V usage is TRBV19 and J usage is TRBJ2-5; the D call may be TRBD1 or TRBD2 (6 bases each). Germline CDR1 and CDR2: LNHDA and SQIVND (reference sequence). V lost 3 bases and J lost 5, with 22 bases in between. This CDR3 has 17 amino acids. The CDR3 region has the DNA TGTGCCAGTAGTATTAGGGGGGTGGCAGGGTACGGGGAGACCCAGTACTTC. This encodes CASSIRGVAGYGETQYF. Complete variable domain (other parts from reference TRBV19 and TRBJ2-5): DGGITQSPKYLFRKEGQNVTLSCEQNLNHDAMYWYRQDPGQGLRLIYYSQIVNDFQKGDIAEGYSVSREKKESFPLTVTSAQKNPTAFYLCASSIRGVAGYGETQYFGPGTRLLVL.

This chain uses TRBV4-3 with TRBJ2-6; tentative D call: TRBD2 (5 bases). CDR1 is LGHNA, CDR2 YSLEER, per germline. This CDR3 is built from 15 residues. V lost 3 bases to trimming and J lost 4 bases, with 10 bases between them. CDR3 residues: CASSQGVSGANVLTF. Written as DNA, the CDR3 is TGCGCCAGCAGCCAGGGAGTGTCGGGGGCCAACGTCCTGACTTTC.

J is TRBJ2-1 and V is TRBV28; 7 bases line up with TRBD1. Germline lookup yields CDR1 MDHEN and CDR2 SYDVKM. V was pared by 5 bases and J by 6 bases, with 7 bases of the junction left unmatched. The CDR3 length is 14 residues. The CDR3 loop reads CASSTGQDFNEQFF. CDR3 DNA: TGTGCCAGCAGTACAGGACAGGATTTCAATGAGCAGTTCTTC.

This clone occurred a few times. V and J are TRBV28 and TRBJ2-1; D possibly corresponds to TRBD1 (5 bases). Trimming left V 6 bases short and J 8 bases short, with 11 bases between. The CDR3 covers 12 residues. Germline lookup yields CDR1 MDHEN and CDR2 SYDVKM. Written as DNA, the CDR3 is TGTGCCAGCAGCCCAGGGTTCGATGAGCAGTTCTTC. Residues: CASSPGFDEQFF.

The rearrangement uses TRBV18 and TRBJ1-6; weak D call: TRBD1 (6 bases). This CDR3 comprises 16 residues. Per the germline V gene, CDR1 is KGHSH and CDR2 is LQKENI. Trimming took 6 bases from V and 5 from J, leaving 17 bases between them. The CDR3 is CASSPVRGANNSPLHF. CDR3 in DNA: TGTGCCAGCTCTCCCGTGAGGGGGGCGAATAATTCACCCCTCCACTTT.

In this sample, this clone turned up once. The chain links TRBV9 to TRBJ1-6; D is possibly TRBD1 (5 bases). V gave up 4 bases and J gave up 8 bases, with 19 bases separating them. This CDR3 is built from 16 residues. The germline CDR1 and CDR2 sequences are SGDLS and YYNGEE. CDR3 loop: CASSPIDQGIHSPLHF. The CDR3 coding sequence is TGTGCCAGCAGCCCCATTGATCAGGGAATCCATTCACCCCTCCACTTT. Together with reference TRBV9 and TRBJ1-6, the CDR3 gives the full variable domain: DSGVTQTPKHLITATGQRVTLRCSPRSGDLSVYWYQQSLDQGLQFLIQYYNGEERAKGNILERFSAQQFPDLHSELNLSSLELGDSALYFCASSPIDQGIHSPLHFGNGTRLTVT.

The J gene is TRBJ1-4, the V gene TRBV2, with unresolved D. The CDR3 contains 15 residues. Trimming removed 4 bases from V and 6 bases from J, with 15 bases in between. The V gene's germline CDR1 is SNHLY and CDR2 FYNNEI. The CDR3 protein is CASSGVRGSDEKLFF. CDR3 nucleotide sequence: TGTGCCAGCAGTGGAGTACGAGGGTCCGATGAAAAACTGTTTTTT.

This chain connects TRBV7-6 to TRBJ1-1; D might be TRBD1 (5 bases). The CDR3 runs 17 residues. V dropped 1 base and J dropped 4 bases, with 19 bases sitting between them. The germline V gene has CDR1 SGHVS and CDR2 FNYEAQ. The CDR3 is CASSLGGGLRRVTEAFF. The CDR3 region has the DNA TGTGCCAGCAGCTTAGGGGGGGGGTTAAGGCGGGTCACTGAAGCTTTCTTT. The variable domain in full, with the rest retrieved from reference TRBV7-6 and TRBJ1-1, is GAGVSQSPRYKVTKRGQDVALRCDPISGHVSLYWYRQALGQGPEFLTYFNYEAQQDKSGLPNDRFSAERPEGSISTLTIQRTEQRDSAMYRCASSLGGGLRRVTEAFFGQGTRLTVV.

The gene calls are TRBV28 and TRBJ2-2; D is uncertain. The germline CDR1 and CDR2 sequences are MDHEN and SYDVKM. Trimming left V 1 base short and J 0 bases short, with 9 bases between. This CDR3 contains 16 residues. DNA for the CDR3: TGTGCCAGCAGTTTATTGGGTGGGGCGAACACCGGGGAGCTGTTTTTT. Its protein is CASSLLGGANTGELFF. The variable domain in full, with the rest retrieved from reference TRBV28 and TRBJ2-2, is DVKVTQSSRYLVKRTGEKVFLECVQDMDHENMFWYRQDPGLGLRLIYFSYDVKMKEKGDIPEGYSVSREKKERFSLILESASTNQTSMYLCASSLLGGANTGELFFGEGSRLTVL.

The chain employs TRBV29-1 and TRBJ1-1, with a possible D match to TRBD1 (6 bases). The V end was cut by 3 bases, the J end by 6 bases, with 14 bases between. The CDR3 extends over 13 amino acids. Germline-derived CDR1 and CDR2 are SQVTM and ANQGSEA. In DNA, the CDR3 is TGCAGCGTTGAGAGGCAGGGGAGGCCTGAAGCTTTCTTT. As protein: CSVERQGRPEAFF.

This chain connects TRBV5-5 to TRBJ1-5; D ambiguous. Germline V CDR1 and CDR2: SGHKS, YYEKEE (reference sequence). V shed 0 bases and J shed 7 bases, with 14 bases lying between them. The CDR3 is 15 amino acids. CDR3 sequence: CASSLAAGYEQPQHF. The CDR3, as DNA: TGTGCCAGCAGCTTGGCGGCGGGGTATGAACAGCCCCAGCATTTT.

The CDR3 nucleotides read TGTGCCAGCAGCCACTACAGGGAGACATACAATGAGCAGTTCTTC. This codes for CASSHYRETYNEQFF. V is TRBV14 and J is TRBJ2-1; D is perhaps TRBD1 (6 bases). Germline loops: CDR1 SGHDN, CDR2 FVKESK. Trimming removed 3 bases at V and 4 bases at J, with 13 bases between. This CDR3 has 15 residues. The full variable domain, with the rest looked up from reference TRBV14 and TRBJ2-1, is EAGVTQFPSHSVIEKGQTVTLRCDPISGHDNLYWYRRVMGKEIKFLLHFVKESKQDESGMPNNRFLAERTGGTYSTLKVQPAELEDSGVYFCASSHYRETYNEQFFGPGTRLTVL.

This clone was found once. The rearrangement links TRBV5-1 to TRBJ1-1, with a tentative D call TRBD1 (5 bases). V lost 5 bases and J lost 8, with 13 bases in between. Germline lookup yields CDR1 SGHRS and CDR2 YFSETQ. The CDR3 sequence is 12 residues long. The CDR3 DNA reads TGCGCCAGCAGTCAAAGGGGCGAAGAAGCTTTCTTT. Protein product: CASSQRGEEAFF.

This clone was found once. The chain employs TRBV6-1 and TRBJ1-4; D is possibly TRBD1 (6 bases). V dropped 8 bases and J dropped 2 bases, with 9 bases sitting between them. This CDR3 spans 13 amino acids. Germline CDR1 MNHNS, CDR2 SASEGT. The CDR3 sequence: CASLTGTNEKLFF. CDR3 bases: TGTGCCAGCCTTACAGGGACTAATGAAAAACTGTTTTTT.

V usage is TRBV11-1 and J usage is TRBJ2-7; D unresolved. The CDR3 is made up of 13 amino acids. Germline CDR1 SGHAT, CDR2 FQDESV (reference sequence). The V gene lost 5 bases and the J gene lost 6 bases, with 14 bases spanning the gap. CDR3 nucleotide sequence: TGTGCCAGCAGCATCGACACGTCTCGCGAGCAGTACTTC. Amino acid sequence: CASSIDTSREQYF.

The CDR3 is CASSLSGIGTGAYTEAFF. The CDR3 nucleotides read TGTGCCAGCAGTTTATCTGGGATTGGGACAGGGGCCTACACTGAAGCTTTCTTT. The chain recombines TRBV27 with TRBJ1-1, with TRBD1 identical over 10 bases. Germline V gene lookup returns CDR1 MNHEY and CDR2 SMNVEV (reference sequence). The CDR3 length is 18 residues. J was trimmed by 3 bases and V by 0 bases; bases with no gene match: 10.

The chain joins TRBV18 to TRBJ1-1; D is ambiguous. The ends were cut back, 1 base at V and 0 bases at J, with 6 bases in the middle. From germline, CDR1 is KGHSH and CDR2 LQKENI. This CDR3 spans 14 amino acids. The CDR3 bases are TGTGCCAGCTCACCACGGCAGGTGAACACTGAAGCTTTCTTT. Its protein is CASSPRQVNTEAFF.

This clone appeared a single time. The V and J genes are TRBV5-1 and TRBJ1-4; perhaps TRBD1 as D (5 bases). Between the trimmed V and J ends, which lost 1 base and 0 bases, there was a span of 7 bases. This CDR3 has 15 residues. Germline loops: CDR1 SGHRS, CDR2 YFSETQ. The CDR3 DNA sequence: TGCGCCAGCAGCTTGATGGACACAACTAATGAAAAACTGTTTTTT. Translation gives CASSLMDTTNEKLFF.